This T cell receptor (beta chain) was observed in a study of T cells in localized non-small cell lung cancer. Findings of the study overall: Sequencing covered just one tumor region, so heterogeneity cannot be ruled out. A higher density of T cells in blood coincided with extended overall survival. In adjacent lung, a median about 52 of the top 100 tumor clones were found. Peak T cell clonality was found in uninvolved adjacent lung, exceeding tumor.

The assay was immunoSEQ multiplex PCR, and TCRdb's table has in-frame clones only and misses some. In the table there are around 4,000 clones, 30% to 40% of which are singletons. This clone rates as medium-sized. What it binds is not known. The sample here was lung tumor tissue, taken before any cancer treatment. The receptor was isolated from a man between 40 and 70 years old with stage II squamous cell lung carcinoma.

DNA of the CDR3: TGTGCCAGCAGCTTGAGAACGGGAGGAGGAGAGCAGTACTTC. Translated, it gives CASSLRTGGGEQYF. The gene calls are TRBV11-3 and TRBJ2-7; the match to TRBD2 covers 7 bases. The CDR3 extends over 14 amino acids. The V gene end was trimmed by 3 bases and the J gene end by 7 bases; junction bases not matched to a gene: 9. Per the germline V gene, CDR1 is SGHNT and CDR2 is YENEEA.